The 17 T cell receptor beta chains listed next were all sequenced from one sample in a study of blood T cell repertoires in COVID-19. The table came from immunoSEQ multiplex PCR; TCRdb's copy has only in-frame clones and leaves some out. The sample records around 170,000 clones, about 84% being singletons. Sequenced material: PBMCs or T cells enriched from blood (not recorded which). Receptors originate from a man between 45 and 60 years old who had recovered from COVID-19.

Remarks on this clone: Other DNA sequences of this sample code for an identical CDR3. The chain carries TRBV11-2 and TRBJ1-1; 8 positions match TRBD1. Looked up from germline, CDR1 is SGHAT and CDR2 is FQNNGV. This CDR3 is built from 15 residues. V shed 5 bases and J 1 base; nucleotides not matched to a gene: 6. The DNA for the CDR3 is TGTGCCAGCAGCCCGGGTCAGGGGGCGAACACTGAAGCTTTCTTT. Translation gives CASSPGQGANTEAFF.

The chain links TRBV4-3 to TRBJ2-4; 7 positions agree with TRBD1. The CDR3 contains 16 residues. The J segment lost 4 bases and the V segment lost 0 bases, leaving 6 bases of the junction unmatched. Germline V CDR1 and CDR2: LGHNA, YSLEER. This CDR3 is CASSQDRTGLKNIQYF. As DNA, the CDR3 is TGCGCCAGCAGCCAAGACCGGACAGGCCTAAAAAACATTCAGTACTTC.

The gene calls are TRBV6-1 and TRBJ2-7, with 10 bases identical to TRBD2. CDR1 and CDR2 (germline): MNHNS, SASEGT. V lost 2 bases to trimming and J lost 2 bases; unmatched junction nucleotides: 0. The CDR3 extends over 14 amino acids. The CDR3 loop reads CASSELAGAYEQYF. The DNA of the CDR3 is TGTGCCAGCAGTGAACTAGCGGGGGCCTACGAGCAGTACTTC.

The genes are TRBV15 and TRBJ1-6; the match to TRBD1 covers 9 bases. Germline V gene sequence: CDR1 LNHNV, CDR2 YYDKDF (reference sequence). CDR3 length: 15 residues. V gave up 0 bases and J gave up 12 bases; unmatched junction bases: 6. The CDR3 DNA reads TGTGCCACCAGCAGAGATAGGGGACAGGGTGTACCCCTCCACTTT. Its translation is CATSRDRGQGVPLHF.

The chain links TRBV18 to TRBJ1-1; weak D call: TRBD1 (5 bases). V lost 4 bases to trimming and J lost 7 bases, with 22 bases between them. The CDR3 has 16 amino acids. Germline V lookup: CDR1 KGHSH, CDR2 LQKENI. CDR3 sequence reads: CASSLQPSDTIDEAFF. In DNA form, the CDR3 reads TGTGCCAGCTCACTACAACCCTCGGACACGATCGATGAAGCTTTCTTT.

The chain joins TRBV7-2 to TRBJ2-3; 15 nucleotides line up with TRBD2. There are 17 residues in the CDR3. Per the germline V gene, CDR1 is SGHTA and CDR2 is FQGNSA. V lost 4 bases, J lost 4 bases, and 6 bases stayed unmatched. The CDR3 reads CASSWTSGGARPDTQYF. The CDR3 bases are TGTGCCAGCAGCTGGACTAGCGGGGGGGCCCGGCCAGATACGCAGTATTTT.

This chain links TRBV28 with TRBJ1-2, with D hard to call. The length of the CDR3 is 13 residues. Germline V gives CDR1 MDHEN, CDR2 SYDVKM. V gave up 4 bases and J gave up 7 bases, with 13 bases separating them. In DNA, the CDR3 is TGTGCCAGCAGTTCAGAGGACTCCTCTGGCTACACCTTC. It yields the protein CASSSEDSSGYTF.

V and J are TRBV30 and TRBJ2-7; TRBD2 is a possible D gene (5 bases). Per the germline V gene, CDR1 is GTSNPN and CDR2 is SVGIG (reference sequence). This CDR3 spans 14 amino acids. Trimming removed 3 bases from V and 7 bases from J, with 19 bases in between. CDR3 sequence: CAWRVSGFIGEQYF. Here the CDR3 DNA reads TGTGCCTGGAGGGTTTCGGGGTTTATCGGGGAGCAGTACTTC.

This rearrangement joins TRBV4-1 to TRBJ2-7; 10 bases fit TRBD1. CDR3 length: 14 residues. Germline V lookup: CDR1 MGHRA, CDR2 YSYEKL. V shed 4 bases, J shed 5 bases, and the junction held 5 bases outside the gene matches. DNA for the CDR3: TGCGCCAGCAGCCGAGGGACAGGGGAAAACGAGCAGTACTTC. Amino acid sequence: CASSRGTGENEQYF.

The chain carries TRBV7-2 and TRBJ2-5; D uncertain. CDR3 length equals 13 residues. Germline CDR1 reads SGHTA; CDR2 reads FQGNSA. V lost 1 base, J lost 3 bases, and 6 bases lay in between. The CDR3 region has the DNA TGTGCCAGCAGCTTAGGCAGAAAAGAGACCCAGTACTTC. Translating gives CASSLGRKETQYF.

The rearrangement uses TRBV6-5 and TRBJ1-2, with D maybe TRBD1 (6 bases). The CDR3 runs to 13 residues. CDR1 MNHEY and CDR2 SVGAGI come from the germline V gene. V shed 4 bases and J shed 8 bases, with 14 bases lying between them. The CDR3 DNA follows: TGTGCCAGCAGTTCCTCACAGGGAAGAGGCTACACCTTC. Translating it yields CASSSSQGRGYTF.

This rearrangement joins TRBV5-4 to TRBJ2-3; 14 nucleotides line up with TRBD2. Germline loops: CDR1 SGHNT, CDR2 YYREEE (reference sequence). The CDR3 is made up of 16 amino acids. The trim removed 3 bases at V and 4 bases at J, leaving 4 bases unmatched. CDR3 nucleotides: TGTGCCAGCAGCTCGGGGACTAGCGGGGGCTCAGATACGCAGTATTTT. Protein product: CASSSGTSGGSDTQYF.

This sequence joins TRBV4-1 and TRBJ1-5; the match to TRBD1 covers 9 bases. Germline lookup yields CDR1 MGHRA and CDR2 YSYEKL. The V segment lost 1 base and the J segment 4 bases; nucleotides outside the gene matches: 2. The CDR3 totals 15 residues. CDR3 loop: CASSQAGQGNQPQHF. The CDR3 nucleotides read TGCGCCAGCAGCCAAGCTGGACAGGGGAATCAGCCCCAGCATTTT.

The chain is built from TRBV7-2 and TRBJ1-1, with 7 bases aligning to TRBD1. Germline CDR1 and CDR2: SGHTA and FQGNSA. The V gene end was trimmed by 7 bases and the J gene end by 1 base; junction bases not matched to a gene: 3. The CDR3 is made up of 13 amino acids. The CDR3: CASTGGWNTEAFF. CDR3 nucleotides: TGTGCCAGCACAGGGGGTTGGAACACTGAAGCTTTCTTT.

The chain employs TRBV3-1 (or the pseudogene TRBV3-2) and TRBJ2-7; D remains unclear. With 2 bases removed from V and 3 bases from J, the gap between germline ends came to 14 bases. This CDR3 is built from 15 residues. Germline V gives CDR1 LGHDT, CDR2 YNNKEL (reference sequence). The CDR3 nucleotides are TGTGCCAGCAGCCAAAATAACGGGTTTCACTACGAGCAGTACTTC. Translating gives CASSQNNGFHYEQYF.

The chain has TRBV20-1 and TRBJ2-1; TRBD2 agrees at 9 bases. V trimming: 3 bases; J trimming: 5 bases; junction bases outside the gene matches: 8. Per germline, CDR1 DFQATT and CDR2 SNEGSKA (reference sequence). CDR3 length: 15 residues. The CDR3 region is CSASFPSGAHNEQFF. In DNA, the CDR3 is TGCAGTGCTAGTTTCCCTAGCGGGGCCCACAATGAGCAGTTCTTC.

The J gene is TRBJ1-2, the V gene TRBV9, with 10 bases lining up with TRBD1. Trimming removed 2 bases from V and 5 bases from J; junction bases left unmatched: 6. The CDR3 covers 15 residues. CDR1 and CDR2 from the germline V gene are SGDLS and YYNGEE. The CDR3 sequence is CASSVGTGASYGYTF. CDR3 coding DNA: TGTGCCAGCAGCGTTGGGACAGGGGCCTCTTATGGCTACACCTTC. Filled out from reference TRBV9 and TRBJ1-2, the complete variable domain reads DSGVTQTPKHLITATGQRVTLRCSPRSGDLSVYWYQQSLDQGLQFLIQYYNGEERAKGNILERFSAQQFPDLHSELNLSSLELGDSALYFCASSVGTGASYGYTFGSGTRLTVV.